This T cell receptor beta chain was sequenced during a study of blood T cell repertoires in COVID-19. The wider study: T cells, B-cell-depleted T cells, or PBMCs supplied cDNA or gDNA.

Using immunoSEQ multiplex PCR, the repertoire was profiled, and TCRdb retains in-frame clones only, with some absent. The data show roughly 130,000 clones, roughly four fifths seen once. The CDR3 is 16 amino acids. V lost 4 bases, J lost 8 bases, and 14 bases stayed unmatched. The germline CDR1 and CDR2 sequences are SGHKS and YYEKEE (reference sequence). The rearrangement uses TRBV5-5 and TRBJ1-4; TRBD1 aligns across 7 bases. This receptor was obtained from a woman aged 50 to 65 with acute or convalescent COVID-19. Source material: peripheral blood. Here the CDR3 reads CASSPISGQGGEKLFF. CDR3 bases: TGTGCCAGCAGCCCAATATCAGGTCAGGGGGGAGAAAAACTGTTTTTT. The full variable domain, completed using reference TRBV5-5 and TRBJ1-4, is DAGVTQSPTHLIKTRGQQVTLRCSPISGHKSVSWYQQVLGQGPQFIFQYYEKEERGRGNFPDRFSARQFPNYSSELNVNALLLGDSALYLCASSPISGQGGEKLFFGSGTQLSVL.